These 24 T cell receptor beta chains originate from one sample sequenced in a study of T cells in localized non-small cell lung cancer. Method: immunoSEQ multiplex PCR; TCRdb's copy keeps in-frame clones and lacks some. This sample yields tens of thousands of clones, of which approximately 90% are seen a single time; about 20% belongs to the top ten. The sequencing here drew on peripheral blood, taken before any cancer treatment. The source of these receptors is a woman between 40 and 69 years old with stage I squamous cell lung carcinoma.

The chain joins TRBV5-1 to TRBJ1-2; TRBD1 is a possible D gene (5 bases). The germline V and J ends were trimmed by 1 base and 0 bases, with 13 bases remaining between them. The CDR3 has 16 residues. Germline loops: CDR1 SGHRS, CDR2 YFSETQ. The CDR3 sequence is CASSLRGVGANYGYTF. The CDR3 nucleotides are TGCGCCAGCAGCTTGAGAGGGGTTGGAGCTAACTATGGCTACACCTTC.

The gene calls are TRBV6-1 and TRBJ1-4; D gene unclear. There are 15 residues in the CDR3. V dropped 3 bases and J dropped 0 bases, with 8 bases sitting between them. Germline lookup yields CDR1 MNHNS and CDR2 SASEGT. The CDR3 is CASSELGPTNEKLFF. CDR3 DNA: TGTGCCAGCAGTGAGTTGGGTCCAACTAATGAAAAACTGTTTTTT.

In nucleotides, the CDR3 is TGTGCCAGTCACCGACAGGGGGACCAAGAGACCCAGTACTTC. This codes for CASHRQGDQETQYF. The rearrangement joins TRBV19 to TRBJ2-5; 9 nucleotides match TRBD1. The CDR3 loop spans 14 amino acids. The germline V gene encodes CDR1 LNHDA and CDR2 SQIVND (reference sequence). V dropped 8 bases and J dropped 0; count of bases not matched to a gene: 4.

V and J are TRBV18 and TRBJ1-2; D perhaps matches TRBD1 (5 bases). Trimming took off 2 bases at V and 2 bases at J, with 9 bases between the two ends. The CDR3 sequence is 14 residues long. From germline, CDR1 is KGHSH and CDR2 LQKENI. The CDR3 DNA is TGTGCCAGCTCACCAAGGGGCCCAAACTATGGCTACACCTTC. Amino acids: CASSPRGPNYGYTF.

The gene calls are TRBV29-1 and TRBJ1-2, with D possibly being TRBD1 (5 bases). The length of the CDR3 is 14 residues. Trimming removed 3 bases at V and 4 bases at J, with 15 bases between. The V gene's germline CDR1 is SQVTM and CDR2 ANQGSEA. DNA of the CDR3: TGCAGCGTTGACCTAAAAGGGGTCACCTATGGCTACACCTTC. It encodes CSVDLKGVTYGYTF.

The rearrangement uses TRBV23-1 and TRBJ1-5; TRBD1 matches 7 bases. TRBV23-1 belongs to the ORF category, with a function that is uncertain. Trimming cost V 7 bases and J 6 bases; bases outside gene matches: 12. The CDR3 covers 15 residues. CDR3 in DNA: TGCGCCAGCACTAGGGCACAGGGGAGGTTTCAGCCCCAGCATTTT. Amino acid sequence: CASTRAQGRFQPQHF.

The gene calls are TRBV2 and TRBJ2-2; possibly TRBD2 for D (6 bases). Germline CDR1 reads SNHLY; CDR2 reads FYNNEI. The CDR3 is made up of 14 amino acids. With 4 bases removed from V and 1 base from J, the gap between germline ends came to 7 bases. DNA for the CDR3: TGTGCCAGCAGTGGACTAGTGAACACCGGGGAGCTGTTTTTT. This encodes CASSGLVNTGELFF. Together with reference TRBV2 and TRBJ2-2, the CDR3 gives the full variable domain: EPEVTQTPSHQVTQMGQEVILRCVPISNHLYFYWYRQILGQKVEFLVSFYNNEISEKSEIFDDQFSVERPDGSNFTLKIRSTKLEDSAMYFCASSGLVNTGELFFGEGSRLTVL.

This clone was seen ten or more times. The gene calls are TRBV6-4 and TRBJ1-2; 8 positions match TRBD1. J lost 2 bases, V lost 10 bases, and 12 bases had no gene match. CDR3 length: 15 amino acids. Germline V gives CDR1 MRHNA, CDR2 SNTAGT. For the CDR3, the DNA is TGTGCCACCGTAATCTACAGGGGGTTCAACTATGGCTACACCTTC. As protein: CATVIYRGFNYGYTF.

The rearrangement uses TRBV27 and TRBJ2-7; tentative D call: TRBD1 (6 bases). CDR3 length: 19 amino acids. CDR1 and CDR2 (germline): MNHEY, SMNVEV (reference sequence). V was trimmed by 0 bases and J by 3 bases, leaving 24 bases between them. CDR3 residues: CASSLSKGWVGGPNYEQYF. Here the CDR3 DNA reads TGTGCCAGCAGTTTATCGAAGGGGTGGGTAGGGGGACCAAACTACGAGCAGTACTTC.

The chain employs TRBV5-1 and TRBJ2-1; 9 bases map to TRBD2. The CDR3 spans 16 residues. Germline V lookup: CDR1 SGHRS, CDR2 YFSETQ. The junction had 7 bases not matched to a gene; V was cut back by 3 bases and J by 3 bases. The CDR3 DNA reads as TGCGCCAGCAGCTCCCCTAGCGGGGTGGACTACAATGAGCAGTTCTTC. Translated: CASSSPSGVDYNEQFF. The variable domain in full, with the rest retrieved from reference TRBV5-1 and TRBJ2-1, is KAGVTQTPRYLIKTRGQQVTLSCSPISGHRSVSWYQQTPGQGLQFLFEYFSETQRNKGNFPGRFSGRQFSNSRSEMNVSTLELGDSALYLCASSSPSGVDYNEQFFGPGTRLTVL.

V gene TRBV7-9 combines with J gene TRBJ2-3; D is unclear. Germline assignment: CDR1 SEHNR and CDR2 FQNEAQ (reference sequence). V was shortened by 5 bases and J by 5 bases, with 8 bases between the two germline ends. This CDR3 has 12 residues. The CDR3: CASSPLVDTQYF. CDR3 in DNA: TGTGCCAGCAGCCCCCTGGTAGATACGCAGTATTTT.

This chain links TRBV5-1 with TRBJ2-7, with 10 bases that match TRBD1. The CDR3 sequence is 14 residues long. Germline V gene data show CDR1 as SGHRS and CDR2 as YFSETQ. Germline trimming cut 4 bases from V and 2 bases from J; bases unmatched to any gene: 3. CDR3 sequence (DNA): TGCGCCAGCAGCGCGGACAGGGGGACCTACGAGCAGTACTTC. Protein product: CASSADRGTYEQYF.

The chain recombines TRBV6-5 with TRBJ2-5, with TRBD1 identical over 7 bases. V was pared by 9 bases and J by 0 bases, with 4 bases of the junction left unmatched. CDR3 size: 13 residues. Germline V CDR1 and CDR2: MNHEY, SVGAGI. The CDR3, as DNA: TGTGCCAGTTCGGGACAGAACCAAGAGACCCAGTACTTC. Protein: CASSGQNQETQYF.

The chain combines TRBV5-1 with TRBJ2-7; TRBD1 agrees at 10 bases. Germline lookup yields CDR1 SGHRS and CDR2 YFSETQ. V was clipped by 0 bases and J by 0 bases; unmatched bases: 3. CDR3 size: 16 residues. The CDR3 spells CASSLAGQGISYEQYF. CDR3 nucleotide sequence: TGCGCCAGCAGCTTGGCGGGACAGGGGATCTCCTACGAGCAGTACTTC.

The rearrangement uses TRBV19 and TRBJ2-1; D may match TRBD1 or TRBD2 (5 bases each). Germline-derived CDR1 and CDR2 are LNHDA and SQIVND (reference sequence). The V end lost 11 bases, the J end lost 9 bases, and 20 bases lay between the germline ends. The CDR3 consists of 13 residues. CDR3 bases: TGTGCCGGAGTACTTGAGGGGCCTTGTGAGCAGTTCTTC. Amino acid sequence: CAGVLEGPCEQFF.

V and J are TRBV7-9 and TRBJ1-1; D is ambiguous. The CDR3 extends over 12 amino acids. V dropped 6 bases and J dropped 4 bases, with 9 bases sitting between them. The V gene's germline CDR1 is SEHNR and CDR2 FQNEAQ (reference sequence). The CDR3, as DNA: TGTGCCAGCAGTATTATTGGCACTGAAGCTTTCTTT. The encoded protein is CASSIIGTEAFF.

In this sample, this clone turned up once. The DNA for the CDR3 is TGTGCCAGCAGCGAAAGCGGGGCTTTCAATGAGCAGTTCTTC. Residues: CASSESGAFNEQFF. This chain connects TRBV9 to TRBJ2-1; 7 positions agree with TRBD2. The CDR3 covers 14 residues. Germline CDR1 SGDLS, CDR2 YYNGEE. The V gene end was trimmed by 3 bases and the J gene end by 6 bases; junction bases not matched to a gene: 6.

The V and J genes are TRBV11-2 and TRBJ1-2; maybe TRBD1 (6 bases). The CDR3 is 12 residues long. V was clipped by 5 bases and J by 8 bases, with 12 bases between them. CDR1 SGHAT and CDR2 FQNNGV come from the germline V gene. CDR3 amino acids: CASSHHREGYTF. In DNA form, the CDR3 reads TGTGCCAGCAGCCACCACAGGGAGGGCTACACCTTC.

This sequence joins TRBV6-5 and TRBJ2-3; 9 positions match TRBD2. The V and J ends lost 7 bases and 6 bases, in that order; junction bases with no gene match: 11. The V gene's germline CDR1 is MNHEY and CDR2 SVGAGI. The CDR3 is 15 residues long. CDR3 bases: TGTGCCAGCACTAGCGGCGGGGGGGCCAGGGATACGCAGTATTTT. Its translation is CASTSGGGARDTQYF.

The chain is built from TRBV7-9 and TRBJ1-1; D may be TRBD1 (5 bases). This CDR3 spans 15 amino acids. Germline assignment: CDR1 SEHNR and CDR2 FQNEAQ (reference sequence). With 1 base removed from V and 5 bases from J, the gap between germline ends came to 14 bases. CDR3 sequence reads: CASSLGGLRATEAFF. CDR3 coding DNA: TGTGCCAGCAGCTTAGGGGGTCTCAGGGCGACTGAAGCTTTCTTT.

The V call is TRBV10-1, the J call TRBJ2-3; the match to TRBD2 covers 10 bases. This CDR3 is built from 15 residues. Germline lookup yields CDR1 WNHNN and CDR2 SYGVQD (reference sequence). V trimming: 6 bases; J trimming: 4 bases; junction bases outside the gene matches: 7. The CDR3 DNA is TGCGCCAGCAGCCCGCAAAGCGGGGGGGCAGATACGCAGTATTTT. It specifies CASSPQSGGADTQYF.

V and J are TRBV5-4 and TRBJ1-2, with 10 bases lining up with TRBD1. Trimming at V came to 3 bases and at J to 7 bases, leaving 6 bases not matched to a gene. Germline CDR1 reads SGHNT; CDR2 reads YYREEE (reference sequence). This CDR3 has 14 amino acids. CDR3 coding DNA: TGTGCCAGCAGCTCGACAGGGGGCGTCGGTGGCTACACCTTC. Encoded protein: CASSSTGGVGGYTF.

The rearrangement links TRBV7-9 to TRBJ2-5; D is unclear. V was clipped by 5 bases and J by 1 base, with 5 bases between them. The CDR3 runs 12 residues. Per the germline V gene, CDR1 is SEHNR and CDR2 is FQNEAQ (reference sequence). The DNA for the CDR3 is TGTGCCAGCAGCCTTATCCAAGAGACCCAGTACTTC. This gives the protein CASSLIQETQYF.

The rearrangement uses TRBV28 and TRBJ1-2; the match to TRBD1 covers 10 bases. CDR1 is MDHEN and CDR2 is SYDVKM in the germline V gene. V trimming: 4 bases; J trimming: 8 bases; junction bases outside the gene matches: 7. The CDR3 length is 14 residues. In DNA form, the CDR3 reads TGTGCCAGCAGTTCAACCGGGACAGGGGTGGGCTACACCTTC. Residues: CASSSTGTGVGYTF.